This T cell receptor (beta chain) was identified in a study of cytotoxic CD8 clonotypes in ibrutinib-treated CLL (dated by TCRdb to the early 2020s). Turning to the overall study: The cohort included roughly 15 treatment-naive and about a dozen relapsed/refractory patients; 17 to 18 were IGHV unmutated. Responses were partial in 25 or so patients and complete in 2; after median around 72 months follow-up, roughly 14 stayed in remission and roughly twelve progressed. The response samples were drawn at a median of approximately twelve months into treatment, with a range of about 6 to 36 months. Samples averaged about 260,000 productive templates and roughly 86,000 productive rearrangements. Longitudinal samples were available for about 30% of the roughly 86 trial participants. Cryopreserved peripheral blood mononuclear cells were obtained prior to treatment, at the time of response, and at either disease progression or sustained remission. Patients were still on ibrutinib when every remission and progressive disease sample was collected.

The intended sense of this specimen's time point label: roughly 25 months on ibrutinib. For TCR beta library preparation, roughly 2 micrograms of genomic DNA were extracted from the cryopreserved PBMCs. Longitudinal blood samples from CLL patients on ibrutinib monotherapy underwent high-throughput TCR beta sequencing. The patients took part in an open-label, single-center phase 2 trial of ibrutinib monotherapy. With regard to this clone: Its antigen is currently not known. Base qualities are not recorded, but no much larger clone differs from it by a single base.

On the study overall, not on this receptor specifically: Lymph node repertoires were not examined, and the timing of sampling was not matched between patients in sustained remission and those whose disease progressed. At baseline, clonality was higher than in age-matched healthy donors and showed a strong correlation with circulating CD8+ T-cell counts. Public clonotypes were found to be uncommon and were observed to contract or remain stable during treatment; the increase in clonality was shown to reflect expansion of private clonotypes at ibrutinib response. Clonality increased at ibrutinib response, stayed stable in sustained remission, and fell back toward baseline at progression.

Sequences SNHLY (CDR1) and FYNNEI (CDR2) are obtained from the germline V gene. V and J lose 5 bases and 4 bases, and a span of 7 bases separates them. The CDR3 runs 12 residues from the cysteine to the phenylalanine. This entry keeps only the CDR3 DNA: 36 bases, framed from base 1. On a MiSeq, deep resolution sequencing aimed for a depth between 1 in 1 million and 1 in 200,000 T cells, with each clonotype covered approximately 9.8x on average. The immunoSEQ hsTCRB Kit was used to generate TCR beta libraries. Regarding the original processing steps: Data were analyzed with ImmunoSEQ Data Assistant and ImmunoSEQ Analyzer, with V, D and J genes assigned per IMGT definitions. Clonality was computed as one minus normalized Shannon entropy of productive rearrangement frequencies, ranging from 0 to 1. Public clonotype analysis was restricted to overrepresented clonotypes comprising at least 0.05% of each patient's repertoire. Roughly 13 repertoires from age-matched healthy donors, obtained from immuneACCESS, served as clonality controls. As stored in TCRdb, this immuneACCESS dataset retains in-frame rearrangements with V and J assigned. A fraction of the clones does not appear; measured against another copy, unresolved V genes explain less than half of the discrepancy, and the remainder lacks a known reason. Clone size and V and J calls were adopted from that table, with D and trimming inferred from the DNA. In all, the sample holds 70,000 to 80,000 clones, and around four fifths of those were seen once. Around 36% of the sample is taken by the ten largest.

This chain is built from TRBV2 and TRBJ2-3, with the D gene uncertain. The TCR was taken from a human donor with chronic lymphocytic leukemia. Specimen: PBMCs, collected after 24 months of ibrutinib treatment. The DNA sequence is TGTGCCAGCAGTACTGGACCAGATACGCAGTATTTT. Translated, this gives CASSTGPDTQYF.